This T cell receptor beta chain was sequenced in a study of blood T cell repertoires in COVID-19. Germline loops: CDR1 MNHNS, CDR2 SASEGT. The CDR3 is 14 residues long. Trimming removed 3 bases from V and 9 bases from J; junction bases left unmatched: 8. TCRdb keeps only in-frame clones here, not all; method: immunoSEQ multiplex PCR. The sample lists some 230,000 clones, roughly 84% occurring once. Sequencing was carried out using peripheral blood. The chain uses TRBV6-1 and TRBJ2-1, with 7 bases aligning to TRBD2. This receptor was identified in a woman between 25 and 40 years old who had recovered from COVID-19. CDR3 DNA sequence: TGTGCCAGCAGTGAGGGTAGTGGGGGGGGTGAGCAGTTCTTC. Protein: CASSEGSGGGEQFF.